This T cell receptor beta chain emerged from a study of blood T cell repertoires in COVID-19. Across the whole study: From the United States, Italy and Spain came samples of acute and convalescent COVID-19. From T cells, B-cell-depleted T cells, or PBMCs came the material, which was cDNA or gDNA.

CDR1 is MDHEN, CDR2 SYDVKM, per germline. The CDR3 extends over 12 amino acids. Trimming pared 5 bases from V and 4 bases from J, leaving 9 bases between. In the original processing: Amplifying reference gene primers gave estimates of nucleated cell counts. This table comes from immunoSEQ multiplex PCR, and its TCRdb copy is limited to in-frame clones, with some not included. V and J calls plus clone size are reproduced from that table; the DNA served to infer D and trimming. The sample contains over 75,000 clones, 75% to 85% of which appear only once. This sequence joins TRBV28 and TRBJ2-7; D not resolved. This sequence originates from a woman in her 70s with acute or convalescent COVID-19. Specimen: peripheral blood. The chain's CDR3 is CASSRGSYEQYF. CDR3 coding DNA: TGTGCCAGCAGTCGCGGTTCATACGAGCAGTACTTC.